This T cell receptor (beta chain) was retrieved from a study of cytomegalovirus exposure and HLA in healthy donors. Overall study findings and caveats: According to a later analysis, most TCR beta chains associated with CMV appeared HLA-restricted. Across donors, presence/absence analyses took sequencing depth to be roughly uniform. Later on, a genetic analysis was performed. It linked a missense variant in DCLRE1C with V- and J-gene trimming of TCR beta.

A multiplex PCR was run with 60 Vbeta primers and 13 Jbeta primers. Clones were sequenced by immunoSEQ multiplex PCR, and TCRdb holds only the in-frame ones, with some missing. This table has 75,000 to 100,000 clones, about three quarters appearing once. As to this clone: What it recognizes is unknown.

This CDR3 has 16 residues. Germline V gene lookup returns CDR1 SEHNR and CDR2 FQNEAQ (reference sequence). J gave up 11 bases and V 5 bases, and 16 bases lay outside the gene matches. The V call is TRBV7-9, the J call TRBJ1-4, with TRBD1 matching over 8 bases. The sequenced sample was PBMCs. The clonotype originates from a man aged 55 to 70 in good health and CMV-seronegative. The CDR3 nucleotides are TGTGCCAGCAGCCAATCCGGGGACAGGCGGCTGGAGAAACTGTTTTTT. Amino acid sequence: CASSQSGDRRLEKLFF.